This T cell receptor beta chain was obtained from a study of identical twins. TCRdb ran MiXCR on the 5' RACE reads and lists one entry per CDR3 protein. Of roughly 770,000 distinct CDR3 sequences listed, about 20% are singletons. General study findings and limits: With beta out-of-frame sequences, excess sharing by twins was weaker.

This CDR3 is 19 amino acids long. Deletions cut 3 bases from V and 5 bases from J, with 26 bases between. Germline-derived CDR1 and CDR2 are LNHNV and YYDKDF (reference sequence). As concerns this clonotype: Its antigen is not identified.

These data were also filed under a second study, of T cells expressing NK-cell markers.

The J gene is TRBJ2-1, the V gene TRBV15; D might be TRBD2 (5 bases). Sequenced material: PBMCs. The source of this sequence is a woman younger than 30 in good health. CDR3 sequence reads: CATSREALINWRTHNEQFF. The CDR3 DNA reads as TGTGCCACCAGCAGGGAGGCACTCATTAATTGGCGGACTCACAATGAGCAGTTCTTC.